Sequencing of this TCR beta chain was carried out in a study of blood T cell repertoires in COVID-19. Study summary: Collection of acute and convalescent COVID-19 samples took place in the United States, Italy and Spain. PBMCs, B-cell-depleted T cells, or T cells were the source of the cDNA or gDNA that made up the material.

Original processing notes: Amplification with reference gene primers provided the estimates of nucleated cell counts. Repertoires were generated with immunoSEQ multiplex PCR, while TCRdb's copy carries only in-frame clones and drops some. For V, J and clone size, that table is used; D and trimming come from the DNA. This sample yields roughly 260,000 clones, of which 75% to 85% are seen a single time; approximately 4.5% belongs to the top ten. Germline assignment: CDR1 SEHNR and CDR2 FQNEAQ (reference sequence). The V and J ends lost 1 base and 4 bases respectively, with 16 bases between them. The CDR3 spans 16 residues.

Sequenced material: peripheral blood. The clonotype was recovered from a woman aged 70-85 years with acute or convalescent COVID-19. The V gene is TRBV7-9, the J gene TRBJ1-2; tentative D call: TRBD1 (6 bases). CDR3 sequence (DNA): TGTGCCAGCAGCTTAGATAGTAGGGGGGGAACCTATGGCTACACCTTC. This gives the protein CASSLDSRGGTYGYTF.